The clone carrying this T cell receptor beta chain was observed once. Profiled with immunoSEQ multiplex PCR; TCRdb holds only in-frame clones, not every one. The sample shows approximately 400,000 clones, just under 95% of them seen only once. These data are taken from a study of shared T cell receptors in the human thymus. The sequenced sample was thymocytes. The sequence derives from a human donor.

CDR3 bases: TGTGCCAGCAGCTCCCCCACAGGGGGCTCCTACGAGCAGTACTTC. Translating it yields CASSSPTGGSYEQYF. The chain carries TRBV7-2 and TRBJ2-7, with TRBD1 identical over 8 bases. The V and J ends lost 4 bases and 0 bases, in that order; junction bases with no gene match: 5. Per germline, CDR1 SGHTA and CDR2 FQGNSA. CDR3 length: 15 residues.